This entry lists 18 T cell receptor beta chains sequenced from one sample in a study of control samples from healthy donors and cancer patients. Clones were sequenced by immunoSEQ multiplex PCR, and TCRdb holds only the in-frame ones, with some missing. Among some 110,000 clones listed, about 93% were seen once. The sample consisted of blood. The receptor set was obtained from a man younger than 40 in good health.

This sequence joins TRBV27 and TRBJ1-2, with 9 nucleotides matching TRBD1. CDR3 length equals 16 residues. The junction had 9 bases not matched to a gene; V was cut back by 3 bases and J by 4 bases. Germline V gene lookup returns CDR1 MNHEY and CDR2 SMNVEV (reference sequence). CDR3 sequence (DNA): TGTGCCAGCAGTTTTGGGTCCGGGACAGGGAGCTATGGCTACACCTTC. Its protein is CASSFGSGTGSYGYTF.

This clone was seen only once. CDR3 sequence (DNA): TGTGCCAGCAGAACCCCTACAGGGGGAGGGACTGAAGCTTTCTTT. As protein: CASRTPTGGGTEAFF. The gene calls are TRBV2 and TRBJ1-1, with 8 bases identical to TRBD1. Per the germline V gene, CDR1 is SNHLY and CDR2 is FYNNEI. With V trimmed by 6 bases and J by 5 bases, 11 bases remained unmatched. The CDR3 has 15 residues.

The CDR3 reads CASSLDRVDEKLFF. CDR3 coding DNA: TGCGCCAGCAGCTTGGACAGGGTGGATGAAAAACTGTTTTTT. The rearrangement joins TRBV5-1 to TRBJ1-4; maybe TRBD1 (6 bases). V lost 0 bases and J 6 bases, leaving 9 bases between the germline ends. The CDR3 loop spans 14 amino acids. CDR1 and CDR2 from the germline V gene are SGHRS and YFSETQ.

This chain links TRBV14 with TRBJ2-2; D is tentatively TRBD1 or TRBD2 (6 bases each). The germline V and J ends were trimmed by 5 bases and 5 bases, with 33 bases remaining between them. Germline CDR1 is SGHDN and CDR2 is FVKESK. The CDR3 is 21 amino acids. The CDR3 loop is CASSLSRGPRQGLMGTGELFF. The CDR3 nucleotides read TGTGCCAGCAGCTTGTCTCGGGGGCCGAGGCAGGGGTTGATGGGTACCGGGGAGCTGTTTTTT.

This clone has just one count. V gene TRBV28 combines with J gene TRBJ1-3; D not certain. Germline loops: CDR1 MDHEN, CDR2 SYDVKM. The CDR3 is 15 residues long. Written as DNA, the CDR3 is TGTGCAACGATCTCCCCGGGGTCCTCTGGAAACACCATATATTTT. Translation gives CATISPGSSGNTIYF.

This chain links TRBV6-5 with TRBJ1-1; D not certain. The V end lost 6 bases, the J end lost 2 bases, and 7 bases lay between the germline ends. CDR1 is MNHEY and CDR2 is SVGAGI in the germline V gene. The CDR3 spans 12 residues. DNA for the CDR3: TGTGCCAGCAGGCGACAAAACACTGAAGCTTTCTTT. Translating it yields CASRRQNTEAFF.

CDR3 sequence (DNA): TGCAGTGCTAGTCCCCCGGGGGGGTATACTGAAGCTTTCTTT. This codes for CSASPPGGYTEAFF. The rearrangement uses TRBV20-1 and TRBJ1-1; perhaps TRBD1 as D (5 bases). Trimming removed 3 bases at V and 5 bases at J, with 16 bases between. CDR3 length equals 14 residues. The germline V gene encodes CDR1 DFQATT and CDR2 SNEGSKA (reference sequence).

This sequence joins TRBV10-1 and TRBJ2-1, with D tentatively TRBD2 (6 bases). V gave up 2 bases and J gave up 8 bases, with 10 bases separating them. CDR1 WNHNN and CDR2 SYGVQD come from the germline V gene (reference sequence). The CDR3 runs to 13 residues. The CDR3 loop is CASSEVAGYEQFF. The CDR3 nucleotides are TGCGCCAGCAGTGAGGTCGCGGGGTATGAGCAGTTCTTC.

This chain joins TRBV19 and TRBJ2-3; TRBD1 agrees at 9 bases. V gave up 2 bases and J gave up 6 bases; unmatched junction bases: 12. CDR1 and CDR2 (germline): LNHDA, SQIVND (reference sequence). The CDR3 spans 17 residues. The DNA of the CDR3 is TGTGCCAGTAGTATAAGAAAACAGGGGGCTGGTACCGATACGCAGTATTTT. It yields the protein CASSIRKQGAGTDTQYF.

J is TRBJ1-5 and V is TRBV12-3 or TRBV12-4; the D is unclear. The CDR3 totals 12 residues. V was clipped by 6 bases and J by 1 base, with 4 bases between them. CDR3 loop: CASRDSNQPQHF. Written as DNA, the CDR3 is TGTGCCAGCAGGGACAGCAATCAGCCCCAGCATTTT.

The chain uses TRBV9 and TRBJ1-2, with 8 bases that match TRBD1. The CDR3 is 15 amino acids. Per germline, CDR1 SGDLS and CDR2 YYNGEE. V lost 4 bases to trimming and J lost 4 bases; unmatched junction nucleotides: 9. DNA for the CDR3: TGTGCCAGCAGCTTTTCGACAGGGGCAGTCTATGGCTACACCTTC. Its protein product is CASSFSTGAVYGYTF.

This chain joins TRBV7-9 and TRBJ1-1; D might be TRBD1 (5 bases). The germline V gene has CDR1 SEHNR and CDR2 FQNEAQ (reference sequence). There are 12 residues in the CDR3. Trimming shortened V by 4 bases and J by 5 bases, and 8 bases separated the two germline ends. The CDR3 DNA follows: TGTGCCAGCAGCTACCGACAGACTGAAGCTTTCTTT. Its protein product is CASSYRQTEAFF.

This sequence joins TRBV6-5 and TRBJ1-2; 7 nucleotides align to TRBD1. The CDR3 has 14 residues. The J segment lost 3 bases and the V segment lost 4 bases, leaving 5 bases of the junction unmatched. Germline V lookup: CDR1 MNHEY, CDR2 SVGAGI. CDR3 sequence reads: CASSSTGVDYGYTF. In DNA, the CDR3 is TGTGCCAGCAGTTCTACAGGGGTTGACTATGGCTACACCTTC.

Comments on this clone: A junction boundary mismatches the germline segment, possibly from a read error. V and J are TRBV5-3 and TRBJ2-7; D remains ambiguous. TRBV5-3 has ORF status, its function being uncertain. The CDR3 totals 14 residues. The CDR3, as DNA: TGTGTCAGAAGCACCCTGACCATCCGGTGGGGGCAGTACTTC. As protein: CVRSTLTIRWGQYF.

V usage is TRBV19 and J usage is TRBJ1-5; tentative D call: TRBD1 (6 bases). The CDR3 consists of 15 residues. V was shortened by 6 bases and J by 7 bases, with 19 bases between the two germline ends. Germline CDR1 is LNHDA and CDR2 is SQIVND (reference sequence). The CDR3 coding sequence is TGTGCCAGTAGACCAAGAAGACAGGTGGGGCAGCCCCAGCATTTT. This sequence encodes CASRPRRQVGQPQHF.

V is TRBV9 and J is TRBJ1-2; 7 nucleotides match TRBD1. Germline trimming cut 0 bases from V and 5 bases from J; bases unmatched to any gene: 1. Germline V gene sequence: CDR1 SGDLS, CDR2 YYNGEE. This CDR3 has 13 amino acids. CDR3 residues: CASSVDRGYGYTF. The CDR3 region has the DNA TGTGCCAGCAGCGTAGACAGGGGATATGGCTACACCTTC.

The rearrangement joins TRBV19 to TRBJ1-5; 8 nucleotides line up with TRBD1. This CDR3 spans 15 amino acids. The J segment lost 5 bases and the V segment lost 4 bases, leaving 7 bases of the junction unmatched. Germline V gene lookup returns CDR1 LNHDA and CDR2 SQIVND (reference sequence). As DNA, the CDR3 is TGTGCCAGTAGTACCTACGACAGGGGTGATCAGCCCCAGCATTTT. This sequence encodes CASSTYDRGDQPQHF.

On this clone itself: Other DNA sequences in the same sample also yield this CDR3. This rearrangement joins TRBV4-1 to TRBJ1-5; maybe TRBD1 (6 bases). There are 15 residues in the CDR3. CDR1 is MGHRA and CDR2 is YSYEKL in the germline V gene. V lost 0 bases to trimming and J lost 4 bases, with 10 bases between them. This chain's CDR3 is CASSQDGQFNQPQHF. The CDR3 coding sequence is TGCGCCAGCAGCCAAGATGGACAGTTTAATCAGCCCCAGCATTTT.